The sequence of this T cell receptor (beta chain) was determined in a study of blood T cell repertoires in COVID-19. The overall study: The study drew acute and convalescent COVID-19 samples from the United States, Italy and Spain. In each case, the material was cDNA or gDNA derived from T cells, B-cell-depleted T cells, or PBMCs.

The length of the CDR3 is 13 residues. CDR1 is SGHVS, CDR2 FQNEAQ, per germline. With 5 bases removed from V and 6 bases from J, the gap between germline ends came to 14 bases. In the original workflow: Reference gene primer amplification gave estimated nucleated cell counts. TCRdb keeps only in-frame clones here, not all; method: immunoSEQ multiplex PCR. V and J calls and clone size are given by that table; D and trimming were obtained from the DNA. The table lists 80,000 to 100,000 clones, approximately 89% of them singletons, with about 20% in the top ten. This chain joins TRBV7-8 and TRBJ2-7, with D uncertain. This receptor was identified in a human donor in a cohort sampled during active COVID-19. Sample: peripheral blood. The CDR3 nucleotides read TGTGCCAGCAGCCCTAGTCCTGGCTCCGAGCAGTACTTC. Protein sequence: CASSPSPGSEQYF.